This TCR beta chain was captured by sequencing in a study of human T cells and chemical hapten exposure. Noted time point: pre-sensitization, week 0. Documented treatment: therapeutic diphenylcyclopropenone sensitization with weekly scalp DPC. MiXCR, run by TCRdb on the RACE reads, gives a single entry per CDR3 protein. The data contain approximately 400,000 distinct CDR3 sequences, roughly 5% of them singletons. V shed 2 bases and J shed 1 base, with 9 bases lying between them. Germline CDR1 reads SGHDT; CDR2 reads YYEEEE. The CDR3 runs 14 residues. Source: whole blood, taken in connection with sensitization to the hapten diphenylcyclopropenone (DPC). This TCR was sampled from a woman in her forties or fifties with alopecia areata. Some clones in this sample may be carry-over from other donors' samples. This sequence joins TRBV5-6 and TRBJ1-1, with D possibly being TRBD1 (5 bases). CDR3 DNA sequence: TGTGCCAGCAGCTTAGGACATACGAACACTGAAGCTTTCTTT. Translated, it gives CASSLGHTNTEAFF.